What follows are 11 T cell receptor beta chains derived from one specimen sequenced in a study of shared clonotypes between healthy human individuals. Sequencing used immunoSEQ multiplex PCR; TCRdb keeps in-frame clones, though not all of them. The sample has more than 500,000 clones, about 96% seen once. The sample taken for sequencing was naive CD4+ T cells sorted from blood. The sample's subset: CD45RA+ positively selected. Every receptor here comes from a woman in her twenties or thirties in good health.

V gene TRBV13 combines with J gene TRBJ1-5; 10 bases are shared with TRBD1. The CDR3 contains 17 residues. Germline CDR1 reads PRHDT; CDR2 reads FYEKMQ (reference sequence). V lost 5 bases, J lost 6 bases, and 13 bases stayed unmatched. The CDR3 nucleotides read TGTGCCAGCAGCCCAGACGGGGACAGGGGACTCGTTCAGCCCCAGCATTTT. Its protein product is CASSPDGDRGLVQPQHF.

The chain joins TRBV28 to TRBJ2-5; D uncertain. Trimming removed 3 bases from V and 2 bases from J, with 10 bases in between. This CDR3 contains 14 residues. Germline V gives CDR1 MDHEN, CDR2 SYDVKM. The CDR3 sequence: CASSFQGTQETQYF. The CDR3 coding sequence is TGTGCCAGCAGTTTTCAAGGAACTCAAGAGACCCAGTACTTC.

The chain carries TRBV5-3 and TRBJ1-3; D uncertain. TRBV5-3 is recorded as an ORF, its role being uncertain. The CDR3 sequence is 17 residues long. The germline V and J ends were trimmed by 1 base and 0 bases, with 14 bases remaining between them. The CDR3 spells CARSLSLGRVSGNTIYF. The CDR3 DNA follows: TGTGCCAGAAGCTTGTCGTTAGGGAGAGTCTCTGGAAACACCATATATTTT.

A single count supports this clone. The V and J genes are TRBV6-5 and TRBJ1-1; possible D gene TRBD1, 5 bases. Germline V gene lookup returns CDR1 MNHEY and CDR2 SVGAGI. Deletions cut 8 bases from V and 0 bases from J, with 13 bases between. This CDR3 has 14 amino acids. The chain's CDR3 is CASLGDGMNTEAFF. The DNA of the CDR3 is TGTGCCAGCTTGGGGGACGGAATGAACACTGAAGCTTTCTTT.

Only a few counts were recorded for this clone. The chain uses TRBV2 and TRBJ1-1, with 7 bases matching TRBD1. Trimming removed 8 bases from V and 1 base from J; junction bases left unmatched: 4. The CDR3 is 13 amino acids. From germline, CDR1 is SNHLY and CDR2 FYNNEI. The CDR3 DNA is TGTGCCAGCGGAGGACAGGAGAACACTGAAGCTTTCTTT. Its translation: CASGGQENTEAFF.

The table lists this clone with a count of one. The V call is TRBV6-5, the J call TRBJ1-1; D gene uncertain. The CDR3 totals 15 residues. Trimming pared 8 bases from V and 1 base from J, leaving 17 bases between. The germline V gene encodes CDR1 MNHEY and CDR2 SVGAGI. CDR3 DNA sequence: TGTGCCAGCCTACCCGCCCGGGGTAGGAACACTGAAGCTTTCTTT. It encodes CASLPARGRNTEAFF.

V gene TRBV18 combines with J gene TRBJ1-1; D perhaps matches TRBD1 (6 bases). Trimming took off 3 bases at V and 8 bases at J, with 19 bases between the two ends. This CDR3 is built from 15 residues. The germline CDR1 and CDR2 sequences are KGHSH and LQKENI. This CDR3 reads CASSPHNREGGEAFF. Written as DNA, the CDR3 is TGTGCCAGCTCACCTCACAACAGGGAAGGAGGAGAAGCTTTCTTT.

The V gene is TRBV28, the J gene TRBJ1-2; 7 nucleotides align to TRBD1. Losses at the gene ends were 11 bases for V and 0 bases for J; bases not matched to a gene: 9. This CDR3 contains 14 residues. Germline CDR1 is MDHEN and CDR2 is SYDVKM. This CDR3 is CAVSSGTANYGYTF. The CDR3, as DNA: TGTGCCGTGAGCTCCGGGACAGCTAACTATGGCTACACCTTC.

The genes are TRBV18 and TRBJ2-7, with 9 nucleotides matching TRBD1. V trimming: 5 bases; J trimming: 0 bases; junction bases outside the gene matches: 5. CDR1 KGHSH and CDR2 LQKENI come from the germline V gene. The CDR3 length is 15 residues. The CDR3 protein is CASSAGTGRSYEQYF. DNA of the CDR3: TGTGCCAGCTCAGCAGGGACAGGGCGCTCCTACGAGCAGTACTTC.

The chain's CDR3 is CASSEKRQGWGTGELFF. In DNA, the CDR3 is TGTGCCAGCAGCGAGAAACGACAGGGGTGGGGCACCGGGGAGCTGTTTTTT. V is TRBV2 and J is TRBJ2-2; the match to TRBD1 covers 8 bases. The CDR3 runs 17 residues. V shed 6 bases, J shed 4 bases, and the junction held 13 bases outside the gene matches. Germline CDR1 is SNHLY and CDR2 is FYNNEI.

This chain uses TRBV5-6 with TRBJ1-1; D uncertain. Trimming took off 3 bases at V and 5 bases at J, with 8 bases between the two ends. Germline-derived CDR1 and CDR2 are SGHDT and YYEEEE. The CDR3 sequence is 12 residues long. The CDR3 DNA follows: TGTGCCAGCAGCTCCTGGGAAACTGAAGCTTTCTTT. Protein product: CASSSWETEAFF.